The TCR beta chain described here comes from a study of T cell repertoires in cytomegalovirus infection. From the reads, TCRdb called clonotypes with MiXCR, one entry per CDR3 protein. The data show about half a million distinct CDR3 sequences, around a third seen once. This CDR3 contains 13 residues. The ends were cut back, 2 bases at V and 9 bases at J, with 11 bases in the middle. The germline CDR1 and CDR2 sequences are ENHRY and SYGVKD. On this clonotype: The antigen remains undetermined.

The receptor was isolated from a human donor in good health (CMV status not recorded). Some clones in this sample may be carry-over from other donors' samples. The chain carries TRBV10-3 and TRBJ2-1, with D possibly being TRBD2 (6 bases). This specimen was cultured PBMCs, taken from culture after CMV antigen stimulation. The CDR3 bases are TGTGCCATCAGTGAGGGTAGCGGAAGTGAGCAGTTCTTC. Translation gives CAISEGSGSEQFF.